The 16 T cell receptor beta chains below were found in one sample sequenced in a study of T cells in Graves' hyperthyroidism and ophthalmopathy. Using RNA transcripts as the source, TCR beta CDR3 regions were amplified. Using the HTBI primer set, a first-round RT-PCR was run on the TCR CDR3. TCRdb called the multiplex PCR reads again in MiXCR, with one record for every CDR3 protein. The data contain fewer than 650,000 distinct CDR3 sequences, roughly 13% of them singletons. Sequences were obtained from blood. The receptors were sampled from a woman aged 25-40 years with Graves' hyperthyroidism that later progressed to Graves' ophthalmopathy.

This chain links TRBV29-1 with TRBJ1-2; 8 bases are a match to TRBD1. The V gene end was trimmed by 3 bases and the J gene end by 0 bases; junction bases not matched to a gene: 0. The CDR3 loop spans 13 amino acids. Germline V gene sequence: CDR1 SQVTM, CDR2 ANQGSEA. DNA for the CDR3: TGCAGCGTTGACAGGGGGCCTAACTATGGCTACACCTTC. Its translation is CSVDRGPNYGYTF.

This clonotype was seen repeatedly, ten times or more. The chain couples TRBV5-8 to TRBJ2-1, with D possibly called TRBD1 or TRBD2 (5 bases each). This CDR3 contains 13 residues. V was cut by 3 bases and J by 4 bases, with 8 bases left in between. The germline V gene has CDR1 SGHTS and CDR2 YDEGEE. CDR3 amino acids: CASSWGRYNEQFF. The CDR3 nucleotides read TGTGCCAGCAGCTGGGGACGGTACAATGAGCAGTTCTTC.

This clonotype has more than one count but fewer than ten. CDR3 sequence reads: CASSLAGHDQPQHF. Here the CDR3 DNA reads TGTGCCAGCAGCTTGGCCGGGCATGATCAGCCCCAGCATTTT. The J gene is TRBJ1-5, the V gene TRBV5-6, with D unresolved. Germline V gene lookup returns CDR1 SGHDT and CDR2 YYEEEE. This CDR3 is 14 amino acids long. The V end was cut by 0 bases, the J end by 5 bases, with 9 bases between.

There are a few counts of this clonotype. A read error is possible here, since a much larger clone lies one base away. The chain has TRBV6-5 and TRBJ2-6; D may be TRBD2 (6 bases). V shed 4 bases and J shed 0 bases, with 10 bases lying between them. CDR1 and CDR2 (germline): MNHEY, SVGAGI. This CDR3 comprises 16 residues. Here the CDR3 DNA reads TGTGCCAGCAGTTGGGACTGCGTCTCTGGGGCCAACGTCCTGACTTTC. Translation gives CASSWDCVSGANVLTF.

At least ten counts were recorded for this clonotype. This chain's CDR3 is CASSPTSSGANVLTF. The CDR3 DNA is TGTGCCAGCAGCCCAACGAGCTCTGGGGCCAACGTCCTGACTTTC. The V and J genes are TRBV7-3 and TRBJ2-6; no firm D call. Germline CDR1 reads SGHTA; CDR2 reads FQGTGA. CDR3 size: 15 residues. Trimming removed 5 bases from V and 0 bases from J, with 8 bases in between.

On this clonotype itself: This may come from a read error, since a much larger clone is one base off. The chain links TRBV12-3 or TRBV12-4 to TRBJ2-7; no reliable D call. The DNA matches TRBJ2-1 better at its end, which makes the J call doubtful. The CDR3 totals 14 residues. CDR3 DNA sequence: TGTGCCAGCAGTTCCTGGCAGGATTCCTACGAGCAGTTCTTC. This gives the protein CASSSWQDSYEQFF.

The rearrangement links TRBV15 to TRBJ2-2; D might be TRBD2 (5 bases). V gave up 1 base and J gave up 5 bases, with 14 bases separating them. In germline, CDR1 is LNHNV, CDR2 YYDKDF (reference sequence). The CDR3 covers 16 residues. The CDR3 region is CATSRVLITGTGELFF. CDR3 nucleotides: TGTGCCACCAGCAGAGTTCTGATAACGGGAACCGGGGAGCTGTTTTTT.

The chain combines TRBV3-1 with TRBJ2-6; 7 bases are shared with TRBD2. CDR1 is LGHDT, CDR2 YNNKEL, per germline (reference sequence). This CDR3 region has 17 residues. The V segment lost 3 bases and the J segment 1 base; nucleotides outside the gene matches: 6. CDR3 loop: CASSHGREESGANVLTF. CDR3 DNA: TGTGCCAGCAGCCACGGACGGGAGGAGTCTGGGGCCAACGTCCTGACTTTC.

The CDR3 coding sequence is TGCAGTGCTAGGCCGTTGGTAGATAATTCACCCCTCCACTTT. This gives the protein CSARPLVDNSPLHF. The chain recombines TRBV20-1 with TRBJ1-6, with D uncertain. In germline, CDR1 is DFQATT, CDR2 SNEGSKA (reference sequence). The ends were cut back, 3 bases at V and 5 bases at J, with 11 bases in the middle. The CDR3 has 14 residues.

This clonotype was counted a few times. The gene calls are TRBV7-9 and TRBJ2-5; D might be TRBD1 (6 bases). The ends were cut back, 4 bases at V and 2 bases at J, with 11 bases in the middle. Per the germline V gene, CDR1 is SEHNR and CDR2 is FQNEAQ (reference sequence). This CDR3 is 14 amino acids long. The CDR3 DNA sequence: TGTGCCAGCAGCTCATGGCAGGGGCAAGAGACCCAGTACTTC. Amino acid sequence: CASSSWQGQETQYF.

J is TRBJ2-5 and V is TRBV20-1; 14 positions match TRBD2. Germline-derived CDR1 and CDR2 are DFQATT and SNEGSKA (reference sequence). CDR3 size: 13 residues. The V gene end was trimmed by 6 bases and the J gene end by 14 bases; junction bases not matched to a gene: 11. CDR3 DNA: TGCAGTGCCCGGAGGGGACTAGCGGGAGTAGTATACTTC. Its protein product is CSARRGLAGVVYF.

This clonotype was observed at least ten times. V gene TRBV11-2 combines with J gene TRBJ2-3; 9 bases fit TRBD1. V lost 5 bases, J lost 5 bases, and 5 bases stayed unmatched. Germline values: CDR1 SGHAT, CDR2 FQNNGV. The CDR3 has 14 amino acids. The CDR3 DNA reads as TGTGCCAGCAGCCCACGACAGGGGGGAGATACGCAGTATTTT. It yields the protein CASSPRQGGDTQYF.

The chain employs TRBV11-3 and TRBJ1-2; TRBD1 is a possible D gene (5 bases). In germline, CDR1 is SGHNT, CDR2 YENEEA. The CDR3 is 13 amino acids. Trimming shortened V by 3 bases and J by 12 bases, and 17 bases separated the two germline ends. The CDR3 DNA reads TGTGCCAGCAGCTTTGCCGGGGCAGGGTGGAACACCTTC. Translation gives CASSFAGAGWNTF. Looking up the rest from reference TRBV11-3 and TRBJ1-2 gives the full variable domain: EAGVVQSPRYKIIEKKQPVAFWCNPISGHNTLYWYLQNLGQGPELLIRYENEEAVDDSQLPKDRFSAERLKGVDSTLKIQPAELGDSAVYLCASSFAGAGWNTFGSGTRLTVV.

This clonotype has ten or more counts. This chain joins TRBV20-1 and TRBJ2-3, with D unresolved. Trimming took 6 bases from V and 2 from J, leaving 18 bases between them. In germline, CDR1 is DFQATT, CDR2 SNEGSKA (reference sequence). This CDR3 has 15 residues. The CDR3 DNA reads as TGCAGTGCCCCCCGGCAGTCGGCGCCCACAGATACGCAGTATTTT. It encodes CSAPRQSAPTDTQYF.

This clonotype was counted many times. The chain recombines TRBV2 with TRBJ2-7; the match to TRBD2 covers 7 bases. V dropped 8 bases and J dropped 0; count of bases not matched to a gene: 7. The CDR3 spans 14 residues. Per germline, CDR1 SNHLY and CDR2 FYNNEI. The CDR3 bases are TGTGCCAGCTACGGCCGCGGGAGCTCCTACGAGCAGTACTTC. This gives the protein CASYGRGSSYEQYF.

This clonotype was recorded at least ten times. J is TRBJ1-1 and V is TRBV7-3, with D possibly being TRBD1 (6 bases). Germline V gene data show CDR1 as SGHTA and CDR2 as FQGTGA. Trimming took off 10 bases at V and 6 bases at J, with 27 bases between the two ends. There are 16 residues in the CDR3. In DNA, the CDR3 is TGTGCCACCATCGGGGGGGCGTCGTGTCCGTTCGCTGAAGCTTTCTTT. Translation gives CATIGGASCPFAEAFF.